Below are 15 T cell receptor beta chains sequenced from a single sample in a study of blood T cell repertoires in COVID-19. Some clones are missing from TCRdb's copy, which holds only in-frame ones; the method was immunoSEQ multiplex PCR. The sample carries 200,000 to 250,000 clones, roughly four fifths recorded once. Source material: PBMCs or T cells enriched from blood (not recorded which). These receptor sequences come from a man in his sixties who had recovered from COVID-19.

CDR3 DNA: TGTGCCAGCAGCCCGTCGTGGGCAGGCTACGAGCAGTACTTC. This sequence encodes CASSPSWAGYEQYF. The chain uses TRBV14 and TRBJ2-7; D remains ambiguous. The CDR3 is 14 residues long. Trimming took off 4 bases at V and 3 bases at J, with 13 bases between the two ends. Germline CDR1 and CDR2: SGHDN and FVKESK.

The chain recombines TRBV19 with TRBJ1-3; 7 nucleotides line up with TRBD1. This CDR3 spans 17 amino acids. The V and J ends lost 4 bases and 1 base, in that order; junction bases with no gene match: 10. Germline CDR1 reads LNHDA; CDR2 reads SQIVND (reference sequence). This CDR3 is CASSTVQGPYSGNTIYF. CDR3 DNA sequence: TGTGCCAGTAGTACCGTACAGGGGCCTTATTCTGGAAACACCATATATTTT.

CDR3 region: CASREGASEKLFF. Here the CDR3 DNA reads TGTGCCAGCAGGGAGGGGGCAAGTGAAAAACTGTTTTTT. The chain employs TRBV11-3 and TRBJ1-4; 7 nucleotides align to TRBD1. The CDR3 runs 13 residues. V lost 6 bases to trimming and J lost 7 bases; unmatched junction nucleotides: 5. Per germline, CDR1 SGHNT and CDR2 YENEEA.

V usage is TRBV5-4 and J usage is TRBJ2-5, with a tentative D call TRBD1 (5 bases). The CDR3 extends over 14 amino acids. With 4 bases removed from V and 5 bases from J, the gap between germline ends came to 15 bases. Germline V CDR1 and CDR2: SGHNT, YYREEE (reference sequence). Written as DNA, the CDR3 is TGTGCCAGCAGCCAATGGGGCAGGGTGGAGACCCAGTACTTC. Translation: CASSQWGRVETQYF.

The V gene is TRBV18, the J gene TRBJ1-1; possible D gene TRBD1, 6 bases. CDR3 length equals 13 residues. Germline V CDR1 and CDR2: KGHSH, LQKENI. V lost 4 bases, J lost 3 bases, and 9 bases lay in between. The CDR3 nucleotides are TGTGCCAGCTCACAAACAGGGTACACTGAAGCTTTCTTT. This encodes CASSQTGYTEAFF.

This chain connects TRBV4-1 to TRBJ2-5, with a weak D call TRBD2 (5 bases). With 4 bases removed from V and 4 bases from J, the gap between germline ends came to 25 bases. CDR3 size: 18 residues. The V gene's germline CDR1 is MGHRA and CDR2 YSYEKL. CDR3 DNA sequence: TGCGCCAGCAGCCCCGGGGATGGACGCACACGGGGTCCAGAGACCCAGTACTTC. Translated, it gives CASSPGDGRTRGPETQYF.

The rearrangement uses TRBV19 and TRBJ2-1, with D possibly matching TRBD1 (6 bases). The CDR3 extends over 14 amino acids. Germline CDR1 LNHDA, CDR2 SQIVND (reference sequence). V shed 5 bases and J shed 3 bases, with 11 bases lying between them. The CDR3 reads CASSAGQLYNEQFF. CDR3 bases: TGTGCCAGTAGTGCCGGACAGCTCTACAATGAGCAGTTCTTC.

The gene calls are TRBV5-1 and TRBJ1-2, with D perhaps matching TRBD1 (5 bases). This CDR3 has 16 residues. From germline, CDR1 is SGHRS and CDR2 YFSETQ. Trimming took 2 bases from V and 7 from J, leaving 21 bases between them. Here the CDR3 reads CASSFTPFREVSGYTF. CDR3 nucleotide sequence: TGCGCCAGCAGCTTCACACCCTTCAGGGAGGTCTCTGGCTACACCTTC.

Remarks on this clone: Other DNA variants within this sample encode the same CDR3. The chain combines TRBV15 with TRBJ2-1; 12 bases agree with TRBD2. J lost 7 bases, V lost 0 bases, and 1 base had no gene match. CDR1 LNHNV and CDR2 YYDKDF come from the germline V gene (reference sequence). This CDR3 has 15 residues. The CDR3 region has the DNA TGTGCCACCAGCAGAGAACTAGCGGGGGGTAATGAGCAGTTCTTC. It codes for CATSRELAGGNEQFF.

This clone was detected many times. The chain recombines TRBV5-6 with TRBJ1-2; D possibly corresponds to TRBD1 (5 bases). V gave up 4 bases and J gave up 5 bases, with 12 bases separating them. The CDR3 totals 13 residues. Germline assignment: CDR1 SGHDT and CDR2 YYEEEE. Here the CDR3 reads CASSPEQEYGYTF. For the CDR3, the DNA is TGTGCCAGCAGCCCCGAACAGGAATATGGCTACACCTTC.

This clone was detected a few times. This sequence joins TRBV15 and TRBJ1-4; D may be TRBD1 (6 bases). Trimming left V 3 bases short and J 12 bases short, with 20 bases between. The CDR3 totals 15 residues. Per germline, CDR1 LNHNV and CDR2 YYDKDF (reference sequence). As DNA, the CDR3 is TGTGCCACCAGCAGGGGAACAGGGTTGGTGATGGAACTGTTTTTT. Amino acids: CATSRGTGLVMELFF.

The rearrangement joins TRBV2 to TRBJ1-5, with a tentative D call TRBD1 (6 bases). Trimming left V 7 bases short and J 2 bases short, with 12 bases between. The CDR3 totals 14 residues. CDR1 and CDR2 from the germline V gene are SNHLY and FYNNEI. The CDR3 DNA follows: TGTGCCAGCAAGGGGACAAAAGGCAATCAGCCCCAGCATTTT. Translating gives CASKGTKGNQPQHF.

V usage is TRBV29-1 and J usage is TRBJ2-5; TRBD1 is a possible D gene (5 bases). V was shortened by 7 bases and J by 4 bases, with 13 bases between the two germline ends. The length of the CDR3 is 12 residues. The germline V gene encodes CDR1 SQVTM and CDR2 ANQGSEA. The chain's CDR3 is CSARASGETQYF. CDR3 nucleotide sequence: TGCAGCGCCAGGGCGAGTGGAGAGACCCAGTACTTC.

V and J are TRBV5-6 and TRBJ1-1; possible D gene TRBD1, 5 bases. There are 15 residues in the CDR3. Germline CDR1 SGHDT, CDR2 YYEEEE. Trimming cost V 6 bases and J 0 bases, with 15 bases left between them. The CDR3 region has the DNA TGTGCCAGCATTAGGACACCGAGTCTGAACACTGAAGCTTTCTTT. This translates into CASIRTPSLNTEAFF.

This chain joins TRBV2 and TRBJ1-2; 7 bases agree with TRBD1. The CDR3 runs to 14 residues. Germline V lookup: CDR1 SNHLY, CDR2 FYNNEI. J gave up 8 bases and V 1 base, and 7 bases lay outside the gene matches. The CDR3 nucleotides are TGTGCCAGCAGTGAAGAGGGGGCAGGAGGCGGCTACACCTTC. This translates into CASSEEGAGGGYTF.